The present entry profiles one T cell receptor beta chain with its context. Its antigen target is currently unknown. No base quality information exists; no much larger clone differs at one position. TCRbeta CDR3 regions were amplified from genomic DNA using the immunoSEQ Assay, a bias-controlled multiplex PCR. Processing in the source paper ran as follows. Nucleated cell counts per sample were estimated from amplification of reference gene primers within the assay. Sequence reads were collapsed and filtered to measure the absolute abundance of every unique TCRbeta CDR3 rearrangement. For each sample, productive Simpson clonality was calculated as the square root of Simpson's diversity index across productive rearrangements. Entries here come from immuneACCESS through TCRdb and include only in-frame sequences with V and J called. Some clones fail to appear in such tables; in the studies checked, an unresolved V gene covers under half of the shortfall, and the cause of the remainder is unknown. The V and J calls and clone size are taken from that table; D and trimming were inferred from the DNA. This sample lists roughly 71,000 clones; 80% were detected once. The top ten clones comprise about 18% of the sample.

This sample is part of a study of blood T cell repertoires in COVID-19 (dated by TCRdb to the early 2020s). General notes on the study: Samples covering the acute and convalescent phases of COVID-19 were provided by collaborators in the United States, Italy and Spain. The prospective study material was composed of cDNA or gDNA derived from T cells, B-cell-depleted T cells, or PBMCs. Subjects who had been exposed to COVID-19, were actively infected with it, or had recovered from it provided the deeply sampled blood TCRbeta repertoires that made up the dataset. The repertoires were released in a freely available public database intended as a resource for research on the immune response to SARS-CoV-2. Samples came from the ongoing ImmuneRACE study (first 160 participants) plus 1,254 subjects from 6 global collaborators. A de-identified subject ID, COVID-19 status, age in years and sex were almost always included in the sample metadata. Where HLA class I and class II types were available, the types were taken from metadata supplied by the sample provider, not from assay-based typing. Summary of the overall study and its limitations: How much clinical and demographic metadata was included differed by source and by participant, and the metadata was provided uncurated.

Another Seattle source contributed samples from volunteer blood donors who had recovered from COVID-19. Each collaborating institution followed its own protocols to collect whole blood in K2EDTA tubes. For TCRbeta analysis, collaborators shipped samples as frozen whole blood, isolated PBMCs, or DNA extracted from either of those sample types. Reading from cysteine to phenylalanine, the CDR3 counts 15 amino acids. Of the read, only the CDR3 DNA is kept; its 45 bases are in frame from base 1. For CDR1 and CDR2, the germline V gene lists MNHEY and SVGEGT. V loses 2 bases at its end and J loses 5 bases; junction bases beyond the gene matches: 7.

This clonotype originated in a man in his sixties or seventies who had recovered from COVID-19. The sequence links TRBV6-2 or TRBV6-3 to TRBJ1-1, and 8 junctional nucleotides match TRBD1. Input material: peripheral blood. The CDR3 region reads CASSYARGRITEAFF. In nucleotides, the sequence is TGTGCCAGCAGTTACGCCAGGGGGCGCATAACTGAAGCTTTCTTT.